A selection of T cell receptor beta chains follows, all from one sample in a study of blood T cell repertoires in COVID-19. The assay was immunoSEQ multiplex PCR, and TCRdb's table has in-frame clones only and misses some. The sample yields around 210,000 clones, about four fifths seen once. Sequencing was done on a sample of peripheral blood. These receptors were obtained from a woman of 80 years or more with COVID-19, enrolled during active disease. The CDR3 runs from the conserved cysteine through the conserved F or W. D genes are given only for firm matches. The size field is filled for only some rows; it gives once, few, many or a size class.

j_gene,d_gene,v_gene,abundance,CDR3nt,CDR3aa
TRBJ2-7,.,TRBV9,.,TGTGCCAGCAGCGCGACCAGTACGGGCTACGAGCAGTACTTC,CASSATSTGYEQYF
TRBJ1-2,TRBD1,TRBV2,.,TGTGCCGGCCAGGGGGCTAACTATGGCTACACCTTC,CAGQGANYGYTF
TRBJ1-1,TRBD1,TRBV14,.,TGTGCCAGCAGCCAGGAAGGACAGGGTGCAAGTTGGAACACTGAAGCTTTCTTT,CASSQEGQGASWNTEAFF
TRBJ2-6,.,TRBV19,once,TGTGCCAGTAAAGTGACTTCTGGGGCCAACGTCCTGACTTTC,CASKVTSGANVLTF
TRBJ1-2,.,TRBV7-9,.,TGTGCCAGCAGCTCCTCACAGGGCTACACCTTC,CASSSSQGYTF
TRBJ2-3,.,TRBV6-6,once,TGTGCCAGCAGTTACGGAGGCAGGGGCTACACAGATACGCAGTATTTT,CASSYGGRGYTDTQYF
TRBJ2-1,TRBD2,TRBV5-1,.,TGCGCCAGCAGCTTGGGTCTAGCGGGAGGATACAATGAGCAGTTCTTC,CASSLGLAGGYNEQFF
TRBJ1-1,.,TRBV7-3,few,TGTGCCAGCACCCTCCGACAGAACACTGAAGCTTTCTTT,CASTLRQNTEAFF
TRBJ2-1,.,TRBV20-1,.,TGCAGTGCCCCCGAGGGTGTTGAGCAGTTCTTC,CSAPEGVEQFF
TRBJ2-3,TRBD2,TRBV29-1,few,TGCAGCGTTGAAGGACTAGCGGGGGGCCGTTGGAGCACAGATACGCAGTATTTT,CSVEGLAGGRWSTDTQYF
TRBJ2-3,TRBD1,TRBV5-1,.,TGCGCCAGCAGCTTGCTGGATGTGGGACAGGGGGCCCGTACGCAGTATTTT,CASSLLDVGQGARTQYF
TRBJ1-2,.,TRBV6-1,few,TGTGCCAGCAGTGACAGCGCCCTTTATGGCTACACCTTC,CASSDSALYGYTF
TRBJ1-1,TRBD1,TRBV6-5,.,TGTGCCAGCAGGCAACAGGGGTGGGGCACTGAAGCTTTCTTT,CASRQQGWGTEAFF
TRBJ2-1,TRBD2,TRBV7-2,.,TGTGCCAGCAGCCCGAATCCCGAACTACTAGCGGGGGGGGGCAATGAGCAGTTCTTC,CASSPNPELLAGGGNEQFF
TRBJ1-1,TRBD1,TRBV5-1,.,TGCGCCAGCAGCTGGACAGGGGGAGGGACTGAAGCTTTCTTT,CASSWTGGGTEAFF
TRBJ1-5,.,TRBV27,.,TGTGCCAGCAGTTCACAGGGTAGCAATCAGCCCCAGCATTTT,CASSSQGSNQPQHF
TRBJ2-7,TRBD2,TRBV4-1,.,TGCGCCAGCAGCCCCCACCGGACTAGGGCCACCTACGAGCAGTACTTC,CASSPHRTRATYEQYF
TRBJ1-1,.,TRBV5-1,once,TGCGCCAGCAGCCTGGGGTGGGAGACGACCGGGGTGAACACTGAAGCTTTCTTT,CASSLGWETTGVNTEAFF
TRBJ2-1,.,TRBV16,.,TGTGCCAGCAGCCCGACAATCCTAACTGAGCAGTTCTTC,CASSPTILTEQFF
TRBJ1-5,.,TRBV2,.,TGTGCCAGCAGCCCCGAGGGAACTCAGCCCCAGCATTTT,CASSPEGTQPQHF
TRBJ2-2,TRBD2,TRBV29-1,.,TGCAGCTATTCCCTAGCGGGAGGGGAGCTGTTTTTT,CSYSLAGGELFF
TRBJ2-7,TRBD1,TRBV3-1/TRBV3-2,.,TGTGCCAGCAGGAAAGGGGGACAGGGGGCCGAGCAGTACTTC,CASRKGGQGAEQYF
TRBJ2-1,TRBD2,TRBV4-1,.,TGCGCCAGCACGAAAGCGGGAGGGCCCCCCAATGAGCAGTTCTTC,CASTKAGGPPNEQFF
TRBJ1-6,.,TRBV5-1,.,TGCGCCAGCAGCTTGGGCGGTTCACCCCTCCACTTT,CASSLGGSPLHF
TRBJ2-7,.,TRBV5-1,few,TGCGCCAGCAGATCTGCCTACGAGCAGTACTTC,CASRSAYEQYF
TRBJ1-1,.,TRBV3-1/TRBV3-2,.,TGTGCCAGCAGCCAGAGGCCAGCCCAAGCTTTCTTT,CASSQRPAQAFF
TRBJ2-3,TRBD2,TRBV6-5,.,TGTGCCAGCAGCCCCCCCGGGACTAGTGGAGATACGCAGTATTTT,CASSPPGTSGDTQYF
TRBJ2-5,.,TRBV6-5,.,TGTGCCCGCGCGGACCAAGAGACCCAGTACTTC,CARADQETQYF
TRBJ1-5,.,TRBV19,.,TGTGCCAGTAGGAGTAGCAATCAGCCCCAGCATTTT,CASRSSNQPQHF
TRBJ1-6,.,TRBV5-4,few,TGTGCCAGCAGCTTGTCAATTCACGGTTCACCCCTCCACTTT,CASSLSIHGSPLHF
TRBJ2-2,.,TRBV5-5,once,TGTGCCAGCAGCTTACAGGGAGCGAACACCGGGGAGCTGTTTTTT,CASSLQGANTGELFF
TRBJ1-2,TRBD1,TRBV29-1,.,TGCAGCGTTGAGGCCGGGACAGCTAACTATGGCTACACCTTC,CSVEAGTANYGYTF
TRBJ2-5,TRBD2,TRBV27,.,TGTGCCAGCAGTTTGGGGGGGGGACGGAGGTACTTC,CASSLGGGRRYF
TRBJ2-1,.,TRBV6-5,.,TGTGCCAGCAGTTACGACAGATACAATGAGCAGTTCTTC,CASSYDRYNEQFF
TRBJ1-4,.,TRBV6-6,.,TGTGCCAGCAGCTACGGGGGCAATAATGAAAAACTGTTTTTT,CASSYGGNNEKLFF
TRBJ2-1,TRBD2,TRBV28,.,TGTGCCAGCAGTCCCAGCGGGGCCTACAATGAGCAGTTCTTC,CASSPSGAYNEQFF
TRBJ1-2,TRBD1,TRBV4-1,.,TGCGCCAGCAGCCAGGTCCCCGGGACAGGGGGCTATGGCTACACCTTC,CASSQVPGTGGYGYTF
TRBJ2-2,.,TRBV5-1,.,TGCGCCAGCAGCTTGGCCGGGGGAATACAACAGCTGTTTTTT,CASSLAGGIQQLFF
TRBJ2-7,TRBD2,TRBV5-4,.,TGTGCCAGCAGCTTCGAAGCGGGGCACTACGAGCAGTACTTC,CASSFEAGHYEQYF
TRBJ1-1,.,TRBV6-7,once,TGTGCCAGCAGCCAGGACAGAAACACTGAAGCTTTCTTT,CASSQDRNTEAFF
TRBJ2-7,.,TRBV19,.,TGTGCCAGTAGTGTGGGACTGGGTGCGGGCGAGCAGTACTTC,CASSVGLGAGEQYF
TRBJ1-6,.,TRBV27,.,TGTGCCAGCAGCCCTTCACTGCCGAATTCACCCCTCCACTTT,CASSPSLPNSPLHF
TRBJ2-7,.,TRBV6-5,.,TGTGCCAGCAGTTATTGGACAGCCACAAAGAACGAGCAGTACTTC,CASSYWTATKNEQYF
TRBJ2-7,.,TRBV5-6,once,TGTGCCAGCAGCTTGGCCGGAGTGGGCGAGCAGTACTTC,CASSLAGVGEQYF
TRBJ1-4,TRBD1,TRBV3-1/TRBV3-2,.,TGTGCCAGCAGCCACTACTCCGGGACAGGGCAGGGTCGAGCTAATGAAAAACTGTTTTTT,CASSHYSGTGQGRANEKLFF
TRBJ2-7,TRBD1,TRBV6-6,.,TGTGCCAGCACCCTGGGGGTAGACAGGGGCGAGCAGTACTTC,CASTLGVDRGEQYF
TRBJ2-3,.,TRBV27,.,TGTGCCAGCAGTTTATTTAGCGGAACTAGCACAGATACGCAGTATTTT,CASSLFSGTSTDTQYF
TRBJ1-6,TRBD1,TRBV4-1,.,TGCGCCAGCAGCCAAGAGTGGACAGGGGGCAGTTCACCCCTCCACTTT,CASSQEWTGGSSPLHF